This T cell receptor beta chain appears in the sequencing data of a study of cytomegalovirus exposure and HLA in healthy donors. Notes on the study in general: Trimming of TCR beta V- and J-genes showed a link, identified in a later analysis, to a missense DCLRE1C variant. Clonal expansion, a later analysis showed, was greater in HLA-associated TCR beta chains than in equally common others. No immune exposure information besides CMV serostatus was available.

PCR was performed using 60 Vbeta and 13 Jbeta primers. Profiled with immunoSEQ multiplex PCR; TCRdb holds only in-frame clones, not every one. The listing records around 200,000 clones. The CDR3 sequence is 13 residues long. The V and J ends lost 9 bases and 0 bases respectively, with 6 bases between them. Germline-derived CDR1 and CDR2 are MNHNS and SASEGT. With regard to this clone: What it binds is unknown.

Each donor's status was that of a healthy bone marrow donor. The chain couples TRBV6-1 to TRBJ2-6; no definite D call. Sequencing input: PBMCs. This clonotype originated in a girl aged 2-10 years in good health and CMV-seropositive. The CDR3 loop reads CASLSSGANVLTF. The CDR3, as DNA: TGTGCCAGTCTCTCCTCTGGGGCCAACGTCCTGACTTTC.